These 32 T cell receptor beta chains were all obtained from the same sample, sequenced in a study of T cells in women clearing cervical HPV infection. Sequencing was performed with immunoSEQ multiplex PCR; in TCRdb, only in-frame clones are kept and a portion is missing. The repertoire shows some 40,000 clones; the top ten hold roughly 6%. The specimen sequenced was blood buffy coat. The receptor set was obtained from a woman between 18 and 75 years old with a cervical HPV16 infection that either progressed to CIN3+ or cleared (not recorded which).

In the case of this clone: The read finishes 3 residues shy of the CDR3 end, and the germline J gene is used to complete it. The chain couples TRBV28 to TRBJ2-7, with D possibly matching TRBD1 (6 bases). Germline V gene lookup returns CDR1 MDHEN and CDR2 SYDVKM. V was cut by 5 bases and J by 5 bases, with 25 bases left in between. The CDR3 extends over 17 amino acids. The CDR3 loop is CASSPHRGTGQGDEQYF. The CDR3 DNA, read in part, is TGTGCCAGCAGTCCACATCGAGGGACGGGACAAGGGGACGAG.

For this clone: The sequenced fragment ends 3 residues before the CDR3 boundary, so the rest is inferred from the germline J gene. The genes are TRBV19 and TRBJ2-1; 8 bases align to TRBD2. CDR1 is LNHDA and CDR2 is SQIVND in the germline V gene (reference sequence). This CDR3 has 14 amino acids. The trim removed 3 bases at V and 5 bases at J, leaving 3 bases unmatched. The CDR3 spells CASSIGGAHNEQFF. The part of the CDR3 DNA that was read is TGTGCCAGTAGTATCGGGGGGGCGCACAATGAG.

Note on this clone: One end of the junction varies from germline; a read error may be responsible. The CDR3 end lies 3 residues beyond the end of the read and is filled in from the germline J gene. The J gene is TRBJ2-4, the V gene TRBV18, with D perhaps TRBD2 (6 bases). The germline V gene has CDR1 KGHSH and CDR2 LQKENI. This CDR3 contains 14 residues. The CDR3 sequence: CASSPPGGQNIQYF. The DNA read from the CDR3 is TGTGCTAGCTCACCACCAGGAGGGCAAAACATT. The full variable domain, its missing parts supplied by reference TRBV18 and TRBJ2-4, is NAGVMQNPRHLVRRRGQEARLRCSPMKGHSHVYWYRQLPEEGLKFMVYLQKENIIDESGMPKERFSAEFPKEGPSILRIQQVVRGDSAAYFCASSPPGGQNIQYFGAGTRLSVL.

Points on this clone: The read terminates 3 residues before the CDR3 end, so the remaining end is supplied by the germline J gene. The rearrangement joins TRBV11-2 to TRBJ1-1; TRBD1 matches 9 bases. Trimming took 6 bases from V and 5 from J; bases not matched to a gene: 7. The CDR3 spans 14 residues. In germline, CDR1 is SGHAT, CDR2 FQNNGV. The covered CDR3 bases are TGTGCCAGCAGTGTACAGGGGGCGCGTACTGAA. Its translation is CASSVQGARTE. The complete CDR3 protein is CASSVQGARTEAFF.

The sequenced CDR3 bases are TGTGCCAGCAGCTCCCGGGGGAACACTGAA. It specifies CASSSRGNTE. The entire CDR3 sequence reads CASSSRGNTEAFF. This chain joins TRBV13 and TRBJ1-1; D unresolved. The sequence runs out 3 residues before the end of the CDR3; the remainder is reconstructed from the germline J gene. CDR1 PRHDT and CDR2 FYEKMQ come from the germline V gene (reference sequence). The V end lost 4 bases, the J end lost 1 base, and 7 bases lay between the germline ends. CDR3 length: 13 residues.

As for this clone: The read terminates 3 residues ahead of where the CDR3 ends, so the germline J gene completes it. The gene calls are TRBV30 and TRBJ2-3; D remains unclear. The V gene lost 2 bases and the J gene lost 1 base, with 13 bases spanning the gap. Germline V lookup: CDR1 GTSNPN, CDR2 SVGIG (reference sequence). This CDR3 has 15 amino acids. Incomplete CDR3 DNA: TGTGCCTGGAGTCCTAATCGACAACGCACAGATACG. Translation: CAWSPNRQRTDT. The entire CDR3 reads CAWSPNRQRTDTQYF.

As to this clone: The sequence runs out 3 residues before the end of the CDR3; the remainder is reconstructed from the germline J gene. V and J are TRBV27 and TRBJ2-5; D is perhaps TRBD1 (5 bases). The CDR3 sequence is 15 residues long. CDR1 is MNHEY, CDR2 SMNVEV, per germline (reference sequence). Trimming removed 6 bases from V and 7 bases from J, with 21 bases in between. The DNA read from the CDR3 is TGTGCCAGCAGCCCACTCGACAGTCCCTCGTCGACC. Its translation is CASSPLDSPSST. The whole CDR3 region reads CASSPLDSPSSTQYF.

Notes on this clone: The missing CDR3 end, 3 residues past where the read stops, is filled in from the germline J gene. J is TRBJ2-7 and V is TRBV30, with 7 bases identical to TRBD2. CDR3 length: 14 residues. Losses at the gene ends were 1 base for V and 4 bases for J; bases not matched to a gene: 7. Germline CDR1 and CDR2: GTSNPN and SVGIG (reference sequence). CDR3 DNA, as far as it was read: TGTGCCTGGAGTGATGGGACTACCGCATACGAG. It codes for CAWSDGTTAYE. The whole CDR3 protein reads CAWSDGTTAYEQYF.

CDR3 DNA, as far as it was read: TGTGCCAGCAGTGAAGGAGGACTTCAAGAGACC. This encodes CASSEGGLQET. The CDR3 as a whole reads CASSEGGLQETQYF. This sequence joins TRBV6-1 and TRBJ2-5; TRBD2 is a possible D gene (5 bases). Read coverage stops 3 residues before the CDR3 terminus; the germline J gene supplies the remainder. CDR1 and CDR2 from the germline V gene are MNHNS and SASEGT. The CDR3 loop spans 14 amino acids. The V gene lost 1 base and the J gene lost 2 bases, with 8 bases spanning the gap.

Notes on this clone: The sequenced fragment ends 3 residues before the CDR3 boundary, so the rest is inferred from the germline J gene. The chain has TRBV6-1 and TRBJ1-4; D is uncertain. The CDR3 loop spans 15 amino acids. The germline V gene encodes CDR1 MNHNS and CDR2 SASEGT. V gave up 4 bases and J gave up 7 bases, with 16 bases separating them. CDR3 sequence: CASSVGSSSGEKLFF. The CDR3 bases that were read are TGTGCCAGCAGTGTTGGGTCCTCTTCGGGTGAAAAA.

Regarding this clone: The read halts 3 residues ahead of the CDR3 end, with the missing end drawn from the germline J gene. This chain uses TRBV5-1 with TRBJ2-5, with TRBD2 as a possible D gene (6 bases). CDR1 is SGHRS, CDR2 YFSETQ, per germline. The CDR3 is made up of 16 amino acids. Trimming took off 4 bases at V and 7 bases at J, with 23 bases between the two ends. The CDR3 reads CASSRELDYLGSTQYF. The DNA read from the CDR3 is TGCGCCAGCAGCAGGGAGTTGGACTACCTTGGTTCGACC.

Remarks on this clone: From the germline J gene comes the end of the CDR3, since the read stops 3 residues before it. The identical CDR3 is also encoded by other nucleotide sequences in the sample. The rearrangement links TRBV18 to TRBJ1-4, with D possibly matching TRBD1 (6 bases). Germline values: CDR1 KGHSH, CDR2 LQKENI. This CDR3 is 16 amino acids long. V was trimmed by 0 bases and J by 3 bases, leaving 11 bases between them. The CDR3 bases that were read are TGTGCCAGCTCACCACCCCCAGGGGAAGCTAATGAAAAA. It is translated as CASSPPPGEANEK. The CDR3 as a whole reads CASSPPPGEANEKLFF.

Note on this clone: The CDR3 end falls 3 residues outside the read, so it is completed with the germline J gene. The chain links TRBV6-2 or TRBV6-3 to TRBJ1-2, with D uncertain. CDR1 and CDR2 from the germline V gene are MNHEY and SVGEGT. This CDR3 spans 16 amino acids. The CDR3 spells CASSGLALTSGNDYTF. The DNA read from the CDR3 is TGTGCCAGCAGTGGACTAGCATTGACTTCCGGCAATGAC.

To note about this clone: The read terminates 3 residues before the CDR3 end, so the remaining end is supplied by the germline J gene. The V gene is TRBV12-3 or TRBV12-4, the J gene TRBJ2-2, with 8 bases that match TRBD1. The CDR3 has 14 amino acids. The part of the CDR3 DNA that was read is TGTGCCAGCAGTTTCGACAGGGGAAATTCACCG. Residues: CASSFDRGNSP. The complete CDR3 reads CASSFDRGNSPLFF.

With regard to this clone: The DNA ends 3 residues before the CDR3 does, and the rest of the CDR3 is filled in from the germline J gene. The gene calls are TRBV2 and TRBJ2-2; weak D call: TRBD1 (5 bases). Per the germline V gene, CDR1 is SNHLY and CDR2 is FYNNEI. The CDR3 consists of 15 residues. CDR3 loop: CASSEVGRDNSPLFF. The sequenced CDR3 bases are TGTGCCAGCAGTGAAGTAGGCAGGGATAATTCACCG.

In regard to this clone: The CDR3 end is not reached by the read, which stops 3 residues before it; the germline J gene fills it in. The rearrangement joins TRBV7-3 to TRBJ2-3; D uncertain. Trimming pared 4 bases from V and 4 bases from J, leaving 9 bases between. The CDR3 length is 13 residues. The germline gives CDR1 SGHTA, CDR2 FQGTGA. CDR3 sequence: CASSWQYADTQYF. Incomplete CDR3 DNA: TGTGCCAGCAGCTGGCAGTATGCAGATACG.

Of note for this clone: The CDR3 end falls 3 residues outside the read, so it is completed with the germline J gene. The rearrangement joins TRBV6-2 or TRBV6-3 to TRBJ2-7; 9 bases agree with TRBD1. The CDR3 is 14 residues long. V was clipped by 4 bases and J by 4 bases; unmatched bases: 5. The germline gives CDR1 MNHEY, CDR2 SVGEGT. The CDR3 bases that were read are TGTGCCAGCAGTTCCAACGACAGGGGGTACGAG. Protein product: CASSSNDRGYE. The CDR3 in full is CASSSNDRGYEQYF.

Comments on this clone: The read falls 3 residues short of the CDR3 end, and the missing part is taken from the germline J gene. The chain recombines TRBV10-1 with TRBJ1-1; perhaps TRBD1 as D (5 bases). The germline CDR1 and CDR2 sequences are WNHNN and SYGVQD (reference sequence). The CDR3 is made up of 15 amino acids. The V and J ends lost 6 bases and 3 bases respectively, with 17 bases between them. The CDR3 here is CASSMTAGRDTEAFF. Partial CDR3 DNA: TGCGCCAGCAGCATGACAGCAGGCCGGGACACTGAA.

Turning to this clone: The read finishes 3 residues shy of the CDR3 end, and the germline J gene is used to complete it. The V and J genes are TRBV10-1 and TRBJ2-1, with 8 bases aligning to TRBD2. Germline trimming cut 3 bases from V and 7 bases from J; bases unmatched to any gene: 11. CDR3 size: 16 residues. Germline V lookup: CDR1 WNHNN, CDR2 SYGVQD (reference sequence). The CDR3 here is CASSDPGLAGLNEQFF. The CDR3 bases that were read are TGCGCCAGCAGTGACCCCGGACTAGCCGGCTTGAATGAG.

Of note for this clone: The read comes to an end 3 residues before the CDR3 does, leaving the germline J gene to fill in the end. This chain links TRBV20-1 with TRBJ1-1; a weak D match, TRBD1 (6 bases). V lost 6 bases, J lost 0 bases, and 14 bases lay in between. Per germline, CDR1 DFQATT and CDR2 SNEGSKA (reference sequence). The CDR3 contains 14 residues. CDR3 sequence reads: CSATTRGLNTEAFF. The part of the CDR3 DNA that was read is TGCAGTGCAACGACCAGGGGATTGAACACTGAA.

On this clone itself: The read falls 3 residues short of the CDR3 end, and the missing part is taken from the germline J gene. The chain is built from TRBV7-8 and TRBJ1-2; TRBD1 agrees at 7 bases. The CDR3 is made up of 12 amino acids. After removal of 4 bases from V and 7 bases from J, the junction contained 3 bases not matched to a gene. The V gene's germline CDR1 is SGHVS and CDR2 FQNEAQ. The CDR3 loop reads CASSSRQGGYTF. The CDR3 bases that were read are TGTGCCAGCAGCTCTCGACAGGGTGGC.

Concerning this clone itself: Read sequence stops 3 residues before the CDR3 end, and the germline J gene provides the missing end. The sample carries other DNA sequences with the same CDR3. The V call is TRBV2, the J call TRBJ1-3, with D possibly matching TRBD1 (6 bases). Germline CDR1 SNHLY, CDR2 FYNNEI. Deletions cut 3 bases from V and 2 bases from J, with 11 bases between. The CDR3 totals 15 residues. This CDR3 is CASSDRNRAGNTIYF. The CDR3 DNA, read in part, is TGTGCCAGCAGTGACAGGAACAGGGCTGGAAACACC.

About this clone: The CDR3 goes on 3 residues after the read ends, and that part is filled in from the germline J gene. The rearrangement uses TRBV13 and TRBJ2-1; D remains ambiguous. Germline V lookup: CDR1 PRHDT, CDR2 FYEKMQ (reference sequence). Trimming cost V 4 bases and J 9 bases, with 7 bases left between them. The CDR3 is made up of 11 amino acids. The sequenced part of the CDR3 DNA is TGTGCCAGCAGCTCTAGTTCTGAG. Its translation: CASSSSSE. The CDR3 as a whole reads CASSSSSEQFF.

About this clone: The read is 3 residues too short to cover the CDR3 end, so that end is filled in from the germline J gene. This chain joins TRBV7-2 and TRBJ2-4; a weak D match, TRBD1 (7 bases). Germline CDR1 SGHTA, CDR2 FQGNSA. The CDR3 is made up of 16 amino acids. The CDR3 spells CASSLARRQGGYGQYF. The CDR3 bases that were read are TGTGCCAGCAGCTTAGCAAGGCGGCAGGGGGGTTATGGT.

In the case of this clone: The CDR3 is cut off 3 residues early in the read; its end comes from the germline J gene. V gene TRBV20-1 combines with J gene TRBJ2-1; D unclear. Trimming removed 1 base from V and 0 bases from J, with 10 bases in between. The CDR3 totals 15 residues. Germline lookup yields CDR1 DFQATT and CDR2 SNEGSKA (reference sequence). The part of the CDR3 DNA that was read is TGCAGTGCTAGAGTCAAGACTCGCTCCTACAATGAG. This translates into CSARVKTRSYNE. The CDR3 reads in full as CSARVKTRSYNEQFF.

To note about this clone: The read terminates 3 residues ahead of where the CDR3 ends, so the germline J gene completes it. The chain uses TRBV28 and TRBJ1-4, with a weak D call TRBD1 (6 bases). V was cut by 4 bases and J by 4 bases, with 16 bases left in between. Germline lookup yields CDR1 MDHEN and CDR2 SYDVKM. The CDR3 runs to 16 residues. The CDR3 region is CASSSVEDSYNEKLFF. The sequenced part of the CDR3 DNA is TGTGCCAGCAGTTCCGTAGAGGACAGCTATAATGAAAAA.

Concerning this clone: The read comes to an end 3 residues before the CDR3 does, leaving the germline J gene to fill in the end. The gene calls are TRBV2 and TRBJ2-1, with 8 bases lining up with TRBD2. Germline CDR1 and CDR2: SNHLY and FYNNEI. J was trimmed by 8 bases and V by 6 bases; bases with no gene match: 12. CDR3 length equals 15 residues. The chain's CDR3 is CASSAGTRIDDEQFF. The CDR3 DNA, read in part, is TGTGCCAGCAGCGCCGGGACTAGGATTGACGATGAG.

Partial CDR3 DNA: TGTGCCAGCAGTTTCGTTAGCGGGCCCTACGAG. This sequence encodes CASSFVSGPYE. The CDR3 as a whole reads CASSFVSGPYEQYF. The rearrangement joins TRBV27 to TRBJ2-7; 7 bases line up with TRBD2. The read ends 3 residues before the CDR3 terminus; that terminus is restored from the germline J gene. In germline, CDR1 is MNHEY, CDR2 SMNVEV (reference sequence). V lost 3 bases, J lost 2 bases, and 4 bases stayed unmatched. The CDR3 is made up of 14 amino acids.

A word on this clone: The observed sequence ends 3 residues before the CDR3 terminus, with the missing tail filled in from the germline J gene. The chain links TRBV11-2 to TRBJ2-1; tentatively, D is TRBD2 (5 bases). The CDR3 runs 15 residues. V lost 1 base, J lost 7 bases, and 14 bases lay in between. The germline gives CDR1 SGHAT, CDR2 FQNNGV. The sequenced part of the CDR3 DNA is TGTGCCAGCAGCTTAGGGCGGACTCCCGGTAATGAG. Encoded protein: CASSLGRTPGNE. The whole CDR3 region reads CASSLGRTPGNEQFF. The full variable domain, in which reference TRBV11-2 and TRBJ2-1 provide the parts outside the CDR3, is EAGVAQSPRYKIIEKRQSVAFWCNPISGHATLYWYQQILGQGPKLLIQFQNNGVVDDSQLPKDRFSAERLKGVDSTLKIQPAKLEDSAVYLCASSLGRTPGNEQFFGPGTRLTVL.

A note on this clone: The missing CDR3 end, 3 residues past where the read stops, is filled in from the germline J gene. This chain joins TRBV19 and TRBJ1-1; no clear D gene. The CDR3 extends over 15 amino acids. V lost 5 bases and J 0 bases, leaving 13 bases between the germline ends. Germline CDR1 reads LNHDA; CDR2 reads SQIVND (reference sequence). The DNA read from the CDR3 is TGTGCCAGTAGTCACCACCCGACACTGAACACTGAA. This codes for CASSHHPTLNTE. The entire CDR3 sequence reads CASSHHPTLNTEAFF. Full variable domain (missing parts from reference TRBV19 and TRBJ1-1): DGGITQSPKYLFRKEGQNVTLSCEQNLNHDAMYWYRQDPGQGLRLIYYSQIVNDFQKGDIAEGYSVSREKKESFPLTVTSAQKNPTAFYLCASSHHPTLNTEAFFGQGTRLTVV.

For this clone: Coverage ceases 3 residues before the CDR3 finishes, and the germline J gene fills in the end. The chain employs TRBV11-2 and TRBJ2-1; a weak D match, TRBD1 (6 bases). The CDR3 runs 14 residues. Germline V lookup: CDR1 SGHAT, CDR2 FQNNGV. V lost 1 base to trimming and J lost 8 bases, with 12 bases between them. CDR3 in amino acids: CASSLVAGEYEQFF. The CDR3 bases that were read are TGTGCCAGCAGCTTAGTGGCAGGGGAGTATGAG.

Of note for this clone: The CDR3 end is not reached by the read, which stops 3 residues before it; the germline J gene fills it in. The V call is TRBV7-2, the J call TRBJ2-4; D not certain. CDR1 SGHTA and CDR2 FQGNSA come from the germline V gene. The CDR3 spans 13 residues. The sequenced CDR3 bases are TGTGCCAGCAGCAAGGCAGTCAACTATGGT. The encoded protein is CASSKAVNYG. The complete CDR3 reads CASSKAVNYGQYF.